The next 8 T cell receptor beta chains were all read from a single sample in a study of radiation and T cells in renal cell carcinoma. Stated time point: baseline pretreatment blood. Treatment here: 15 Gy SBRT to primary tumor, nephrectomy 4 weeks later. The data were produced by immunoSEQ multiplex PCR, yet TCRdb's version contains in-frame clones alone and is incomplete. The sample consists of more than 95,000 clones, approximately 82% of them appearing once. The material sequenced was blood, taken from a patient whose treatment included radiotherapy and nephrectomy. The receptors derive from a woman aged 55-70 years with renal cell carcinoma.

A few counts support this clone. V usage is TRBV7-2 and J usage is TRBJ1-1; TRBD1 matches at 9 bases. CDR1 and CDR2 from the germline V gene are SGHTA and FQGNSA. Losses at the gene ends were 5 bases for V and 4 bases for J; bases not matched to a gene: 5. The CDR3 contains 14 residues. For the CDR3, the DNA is TGTGCCAGCAGCACCCGGACAGGGGTCACTGAAGCTTTCTTT. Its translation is CASSTRTGVTEAFF. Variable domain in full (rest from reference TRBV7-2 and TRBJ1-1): GAGVSQSPSNKVTEKGKDVELRCDPISGHTALYWYRQSLGQGLEFLIYFQGNSAPDKSGLPSDRFSAERTGGSVSTLTIQRTQQEDSAVYLCASSTRTGVTEAFFGQGTRLTVV.

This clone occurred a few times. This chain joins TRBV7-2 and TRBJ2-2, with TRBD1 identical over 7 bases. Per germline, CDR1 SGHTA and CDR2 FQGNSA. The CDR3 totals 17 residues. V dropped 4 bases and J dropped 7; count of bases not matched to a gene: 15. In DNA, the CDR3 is TGTGCCAGCAGCTGGGGAGTGGCAGGGGGAACGGGCGGGGAGCTGTTTTTT. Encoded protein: CASSWGVAGGTGGELFF.

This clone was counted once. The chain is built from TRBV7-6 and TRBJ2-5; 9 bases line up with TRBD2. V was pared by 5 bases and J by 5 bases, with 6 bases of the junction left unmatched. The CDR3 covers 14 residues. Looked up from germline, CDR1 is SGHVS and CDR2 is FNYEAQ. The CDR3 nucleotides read TGTGCCAGCAGCGCGGGGGGGCTGGGGGAGACCCAGTACTTC. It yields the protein CASSAGGLGETQYF.

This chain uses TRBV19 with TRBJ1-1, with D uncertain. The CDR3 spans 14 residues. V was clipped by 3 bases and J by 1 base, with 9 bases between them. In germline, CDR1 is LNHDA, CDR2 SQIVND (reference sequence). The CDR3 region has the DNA TGTGCCAGTAGTATTGCGGTATCGAACACTGAAGCTTTCTTT. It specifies CASSIAVSNTEAFF.

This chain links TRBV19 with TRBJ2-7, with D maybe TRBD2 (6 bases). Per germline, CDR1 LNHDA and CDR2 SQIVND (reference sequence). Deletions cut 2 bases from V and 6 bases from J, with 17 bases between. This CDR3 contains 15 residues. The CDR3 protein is CASSISGSPGSEQYF. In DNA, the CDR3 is TGTGCCAGTAGTATATCAGGATCTCCCGGGAGCGAGCAGTACTTC. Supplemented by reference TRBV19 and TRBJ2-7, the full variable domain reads DGGITQSPKYLFRKEGQNVTLSCEQNLNHDAMYWYRQDPGQGLRLIYYSQIVNDFQKGDIAEGYSVSREKKESFPLTVTSAQKNPTAFYLCASSISGSPGSEQYFGPGTRLTVT.

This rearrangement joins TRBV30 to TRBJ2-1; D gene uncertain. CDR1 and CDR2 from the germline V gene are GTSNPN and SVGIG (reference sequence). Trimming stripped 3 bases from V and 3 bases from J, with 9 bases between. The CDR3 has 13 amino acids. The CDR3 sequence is CAWREKNYNEQFF. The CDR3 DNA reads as TGTGCCTGGAGGGAAAAAAACTACAATGAGCAGTTCTTC. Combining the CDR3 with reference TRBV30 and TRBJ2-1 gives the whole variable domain SQTIHQWPATLVQPVGSPLSLECTVEGTSNPNLYWYRQAAGRGLQLLFYSVGIGQISSEVPQNLSASRPQDRQFILSSKKLLLSDSGFYLCAWREKNYNEQFFGPGTRLTVL.

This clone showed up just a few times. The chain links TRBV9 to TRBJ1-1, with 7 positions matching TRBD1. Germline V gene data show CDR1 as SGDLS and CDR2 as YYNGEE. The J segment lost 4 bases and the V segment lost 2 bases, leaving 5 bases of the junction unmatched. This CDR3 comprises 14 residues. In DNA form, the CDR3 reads TGTGCCAGCAGCGTCCCGACAGGGAGCACTGAAGCTTTCTTT. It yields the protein CASSVPTGSTEAFF. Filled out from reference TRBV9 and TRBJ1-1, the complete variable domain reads DSGVTQTPKHLITATGQRVTLRCSPRSGDLSVYWYQQSLDQGLQFLIQYYNGEERAKGNILERFSAQQFPDLHSELNLSSLELGDSALYFCASSVPTGSTEAFFGQGTRLTVV.

The CDR3 loop reads CASSGQENQPQHF. The CDR3 DNA follows: TGTGCCAGCAGTGGCCAGGAGAATCAGCCCCAGCATTTT. The J gene is TRBJ1-5, the V gene TRBV2; no clear D. CDR3 size: 13 residues. CDR1 SNHLY and CDR2 FYNNEI come from the germline V gene. Trimming shortened V by 4 bases and J by 4 bases, and 8 bases separated the two germline ends.